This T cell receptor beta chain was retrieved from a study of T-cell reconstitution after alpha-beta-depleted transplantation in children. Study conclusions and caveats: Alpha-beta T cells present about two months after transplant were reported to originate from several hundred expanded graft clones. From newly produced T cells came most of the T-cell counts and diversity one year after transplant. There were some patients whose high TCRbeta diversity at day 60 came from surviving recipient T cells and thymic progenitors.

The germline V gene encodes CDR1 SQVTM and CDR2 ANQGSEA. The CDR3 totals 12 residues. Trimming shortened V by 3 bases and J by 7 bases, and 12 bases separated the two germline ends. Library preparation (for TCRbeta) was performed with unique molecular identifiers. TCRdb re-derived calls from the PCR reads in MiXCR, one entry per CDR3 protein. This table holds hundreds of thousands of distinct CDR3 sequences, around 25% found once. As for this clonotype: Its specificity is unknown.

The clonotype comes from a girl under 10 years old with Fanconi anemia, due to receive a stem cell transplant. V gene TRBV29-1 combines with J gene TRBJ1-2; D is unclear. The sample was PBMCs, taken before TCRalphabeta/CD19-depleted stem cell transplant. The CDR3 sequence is CSVDRRLAGYTF. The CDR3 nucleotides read TGCAGCGTTGACCGACGCCTAGCTGGCTACACCTTC. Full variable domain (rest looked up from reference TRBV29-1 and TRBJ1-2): SAVISQKPSRDICQRGTSLTIQCQVDSQVTMMFWYRQQPGQSLTLIATANQGSEATYESGFVIDKFPISRPNLTFSTLTVSNMSPEDSSIYLCSVDRRLAGYTFGSGTRLTVV.